The clone carrying this T cell receptor (beta chain) was detected a few times. This record belongs to a study of identical twins. Germline-derived CDR1 and CDR2 are MDHEN and SYDVKM. V was trimmed by 7 bases and J by 3 bases, leaving 10 bases between them. The CDR3 length is 13 residues. Template switching added a universal primer site; cDNA carried unique molecular identifiers. TCRdb itself ran the 5' RACE reads through MiXCR, one entry per CDR3 protein. The sample records just under 650,000 distinct CDR3 sequences, around 7.4% being singletons. The same specimen was also included in a second study, on yellow fever vaccine responses in identical twins.

This chain links TRBV28 with TRBJ2-1; D not resolved. This TCR came from a woman aged 18-29 years in good health. The sample taken for sequencing was PBMCs. The CDR3 is CASNPGFYNEQFF. Written as DNA, the CDR3 is TGTGCCAGCAACCCCGGGTTCTACAATGAGCAGTTCTTC.